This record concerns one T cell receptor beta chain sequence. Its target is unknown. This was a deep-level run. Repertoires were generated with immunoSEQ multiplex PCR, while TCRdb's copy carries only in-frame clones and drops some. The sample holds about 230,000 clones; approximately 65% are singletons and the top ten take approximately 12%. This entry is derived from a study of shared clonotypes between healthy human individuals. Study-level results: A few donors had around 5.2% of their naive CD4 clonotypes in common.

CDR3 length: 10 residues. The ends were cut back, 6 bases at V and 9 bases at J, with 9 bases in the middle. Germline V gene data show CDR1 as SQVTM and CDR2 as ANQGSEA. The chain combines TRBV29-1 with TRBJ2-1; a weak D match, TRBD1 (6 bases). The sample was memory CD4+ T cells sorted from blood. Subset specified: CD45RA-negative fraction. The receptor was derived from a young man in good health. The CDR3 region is CSVVGGEQFF. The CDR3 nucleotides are TGCAGCGTCGTAGGGGGTGAGCAGTTCTTC.